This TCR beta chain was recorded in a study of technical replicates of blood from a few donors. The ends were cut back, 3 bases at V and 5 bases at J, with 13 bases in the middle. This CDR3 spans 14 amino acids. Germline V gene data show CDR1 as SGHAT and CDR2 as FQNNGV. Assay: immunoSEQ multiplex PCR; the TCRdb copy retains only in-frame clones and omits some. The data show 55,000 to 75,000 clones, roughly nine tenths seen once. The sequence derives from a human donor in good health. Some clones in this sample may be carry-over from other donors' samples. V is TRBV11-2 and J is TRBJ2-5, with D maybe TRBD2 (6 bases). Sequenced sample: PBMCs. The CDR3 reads CASSFRLEPETQYF. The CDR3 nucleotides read TGTGCCAGCAGCTTCAGACTAGAACCGGAGACCCAGTACTTC.